Listed here are 7 T cell receptor beta chains from one sample, sequenced in a study of OX40 agonist ivuxolimab in advanced cancers. Profiling relied on immunoSEQ multiplex PCR, and the TCRdb table lists in-frame clones only, not all of them. The profile shows approximately 100,000 clones, around 82% of them singletons. The sequencing here drew on CD4+ or CD8+ T cells sorted from blood, taken in a trial of the OX40 agonist ivuxolimab. Receptors originate from an adult with an advanced solid tumor such as melanoma, head and neck, liver or kidney cancer.

The V gene is TRBV7-2, the J gene TRBJ2-3, with TRBD2 matching over 11 bases. Looked up from germline, CDR1 is SGHTA and CDR2 is FQGNSA. This CDR3 has 18 amino acids. The ends lost 5 bases at V and 0 bases at J; junction bases unmatched: 10. The CDR3 loop reads CASSTTIAGGTSTDTQYF. The CDR3 DNA reads as TGTGCCAGCAGCACCACTATAGCGGGAGGGACTAGCACAGATACGCAGTATTTT.

The sample holds one count of this clone. The chain joins TRBV7-3 to TRBJ2-2; D perhaps matches TRBD1 (5 bases). The CDR3 length is 15 residues. The V and J ends lost 4 bases and 6 bases respectively, with 15 bases between them. Germline V gene data show CDR1 as SGHTA and CDR2 as FQGTGA. The CDR3: CASSSSGGAAGELFF. As DNA, the CDR3 is TGTGCCAGCAGCTCATCGGGTGGGGCCGCCGGGGAGCTGTTTTTT. Full variable domain (rest looked up from reference TRBV7-3 and TRBJ2-2): GAGVSQTPSNKVTEKGKYVELRCDPISGHTALYWYRQSLGQGPEFLIYFQGTGAADDSGLPNDRFFAVRPEGSVSTLKIQRTERGDSAVYLCASSSSGGAAGELFFGEGSRLTVL.

The chain uses TRBV19 and TRBJ2-3, with a possible D match to TRBD1 (6 bases). Deletions cut 6 bases from V and 0 bases from J, with 7 bases between. The germline gives CDR1 LNHDA, CDR2 SQIVND (reference sequence). The CDR3 is 13 amino acids. The CDR3 region is CASSGQSTDTQYF. The CDR3 DNA follows: TGTGCCAGTAGCGGACAGAGCACAGATACGCAGTATTTT.

Details on this clone: The junction differs from germline at one of its ends, possibly a read error. The chain employs TRBV29-1 and TRBJ2-2; D possibly matches TRBD1 or TRBD2 (6 bases each). The CDR3 consists of 16 residues. Per the germline V gene, CDR1 is SQVTM and CDR2 is ANQGSEA. The CDR3 region is CSVALRGACGDRGAVF. The CDR3 nucleotides read TGCAGCGTTGCGCTCAGGGGAGCATGCGGGGACCGGGGAGCTGTTTTT.

The chain uses TRBV11-3 and TRBJ2-1; 9 bases agree with TRBD1. The CDR3 covers 14 residues. CDR1 SGHNT and CDR2 YENEEA come from the germline V gene. V was pared by 5 bases and J by 9 bases, with 8 bases of the junction left unmatched. CDR3 sequence (DNA): TGTGCCAGCAGCCGGACAGGGGAGGGTGGTGAGCAGTTCTTC. Protein product: CASSRTGEGGEQFF.

The rearrangement links TRBV7-8 to TRBJ2-1; 9 bases are a match to TRBD1. Germline-derived CDR1 and CDR2 are SGHVS and FQNEAQ. Trimming cost V 4 bases and J 8 bases; bases outside gene matches: 6. The CDR3 totals 14 residues. CDR3 DNA sequence: TGTGCCAGCAGCTCGTGGACAGGGGTCGATGAGCAGTTCTTC. Amino acid sequence: CASSSWTGVDEQFF.

The V gene is TRBV14, the J gene TRBJ2-1; no definite D call. CDR1 is SGHDN, CDR2 FVKESK, per germline. Trimming took off 1 base at V and 0 bases at J, with 16 bases between the two ends. The CDR3 runs 18 residues. The CDR3 spells CASSQVVWRKSSYNEQFF. The CDR3, as DNA: TGTGCCAGCAGCCAAGTAGTATGGCGGAAGAGCTCCTACAATGAGCAGTTCTTC. The variable domain in full, completed from reference TRBV14 and TRBJ2-1, reads EAGVTQFPSHSVIEKGQTVTLRCDPISGHDNLYWYRRVMGKEIKFLLHFVKESKQDESGMPNNRFLAERTGGTYSTLKVQPAELEDSGVYFCASSQVVWRKSSYNEQFFGPGTRLTVL.